This TCR beta chain was observed in a study of neoadjuvant anti-PD-1 for oral cavity cancer. The germline V and J ends were trimmed by 7 bases and 5 bases, with 17 bases remaining between them. This CDR3 spans 14 amino acids. The germline V gene encodes CDR1 MDHEN and CDR2 SYDVKM. TCRdb's copy holds only in-frame clones and misses some; the assay was immunoSEQ multiplex PCR. The sample has 50,000 to 65,000 clones; roughly 84% are singletons. Patients were newly diagnosed with stage II-IVA oral cavity squamous cell carcinoma without prior systemic or radiation treatment. The chain carries TRBV28 and TRBJ1-2; D call uncertain. This sequence was found in a person aged 35 to 85 with oral cavity squamous cell carcinoma. Sequenced here: PBMCs, sampled before nivolumab (anti-PD-1) treatment. CDR3 sequence: CASTPQAVGYGYTF. CDR3 nucleotide sequence: TGTGCCAGCACCCCCCAGGCGGTGGGGTATGGCTACACCTTC.